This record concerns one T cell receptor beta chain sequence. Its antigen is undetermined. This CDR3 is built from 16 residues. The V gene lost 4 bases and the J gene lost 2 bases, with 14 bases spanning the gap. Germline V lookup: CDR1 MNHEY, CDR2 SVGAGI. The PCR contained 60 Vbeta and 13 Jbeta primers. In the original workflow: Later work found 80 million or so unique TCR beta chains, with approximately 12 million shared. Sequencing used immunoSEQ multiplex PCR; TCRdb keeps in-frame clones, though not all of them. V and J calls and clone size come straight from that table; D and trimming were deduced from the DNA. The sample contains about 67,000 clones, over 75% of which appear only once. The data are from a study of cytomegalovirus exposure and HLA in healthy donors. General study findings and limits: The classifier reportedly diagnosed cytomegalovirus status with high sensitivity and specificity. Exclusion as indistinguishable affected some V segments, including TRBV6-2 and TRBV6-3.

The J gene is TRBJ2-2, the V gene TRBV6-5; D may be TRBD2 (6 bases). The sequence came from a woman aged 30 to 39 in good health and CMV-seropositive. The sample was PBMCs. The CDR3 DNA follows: TGTGCCAGCAGTTTAGGGCTAGCGAGTAACACCGGGGAGCTGTTTTTT. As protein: CASSLGLASNTGELFF.